This record looks at one TCR beta chain sequence and its context. This sample was included in a study of blood T cell repertoires in COVID-19. Libraries were prepared by immunoSEQ multiplex PCR; TCRdb keeps only in-frame clonotypes and omits some of them. The sample lists some 130,000 clones, about nine tenths occurring once. The origin of this receptor is a man aged 45-60 years who had recovered from COVID-19. Sequencing input: PBMCs or T cells enriched from blood (not recorded which).

The CDR3 spells CASSIQGESEKLFF. Here the CDR3 DNA reads TGTGCCAGTAGTATACAGGGTGAAAGTGAAAAACTGTTTTTT. The chain joins TRBV19 to TRBJ1-4; perhaps TRBD1 as D (5 bases). The CDR3 extends over 14 amino acids. V lost 2 bases and J 7 bases, leaving 11 bases between the germline ends. CDR1 and CDR2 (germline): LNHDA, SQIVND (reference sequence).